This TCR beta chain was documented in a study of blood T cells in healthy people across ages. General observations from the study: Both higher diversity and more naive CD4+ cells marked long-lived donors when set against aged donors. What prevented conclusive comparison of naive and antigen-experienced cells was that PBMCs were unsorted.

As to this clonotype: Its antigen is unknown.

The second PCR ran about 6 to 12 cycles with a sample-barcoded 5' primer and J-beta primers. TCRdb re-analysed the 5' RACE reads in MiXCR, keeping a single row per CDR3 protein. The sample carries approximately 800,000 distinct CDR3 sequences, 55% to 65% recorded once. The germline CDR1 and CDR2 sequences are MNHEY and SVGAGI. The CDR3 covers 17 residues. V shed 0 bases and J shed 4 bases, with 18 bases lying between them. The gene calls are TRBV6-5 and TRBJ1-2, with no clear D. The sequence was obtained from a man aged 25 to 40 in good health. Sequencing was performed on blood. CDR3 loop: CASSYSNRAGKCYGYTF. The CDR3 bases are TGTGCCAGCAGTTACTCGAACCGGGCCGGGAAATGCTATGGCTACACCTTC.